This T cell receptor (beta chain) was retrieved from a study of quantifying T cell responses using KT2 cells. Study background: cDNA was made from DNase-treated RNA using alpha and beta constant primers. The second PCR ran as a qPCR until a predetermined fluorescence threshold was reached. Study-wide findings and caveats: Input KT2 cell number predicted KT2 alpha and beta sequence counts linearly over several orders of magnitude.

The CDR3 runs to 18 residues. CDR1 is ENHRY, CDR2 SYGVKD, per germline. J gave up 2 bases and V 6 bases, and 10 bases lay outside the gene matches. A single-stranded UMI oligo with SP2 sequence was ligated to cDNA 3' ends. First-round PCR used about 4 cycles and beta primers RC1.1 and RC1.2 covering TRBC1 and TRBC2. TCRdb reprocessed the UMI-ligation and nested PCR reads via MiXCR and lists one record per CDR3 protein. The sample consists of fewer than 60,000 distinct CDR3 sequences, around a tenth of them appearing once. This clonotype was counted a few times. What it recognizes is unknown. KT2, a clone with a known TCR, was spiked into unfractionated PBMC.

The chain recombines TRBV10-3 with TRBJ2-7, with TRBD2 matching over 16 bases. Sequences were obtained from PBMCs spiked with cells of the T cell clone KT2. The TCR sequence derives from a human donor. The DNA of the CDR3 is TGTGCCATCAGAGCGGGACTAGCGGGAGGGGCCCCACCCTACGAGCAGTACTTC. It codes for CAIRAGLAGGAPPYEQYF.